This is a list of T cell receptor beta chains from one sample in a study of T-cell reconstitution after alpha-beta-depleted transplantation in children. TCRdb reprocessed the PCR reads via MiXCR and lists one record per CDR3 protein. The repertoire consists of around 600,000 distinct CDR3 sequences, with roughly a tenth occurring once and the leading ten covering less than 5%. This specimen consisted of PBMCs from the stem cell graft donor, obtained from the stem cell graft. The receptors shown here come from a human donor who donated a stem cell graft to a child with acute myeloid leukemia. Each CDR3 is given with its conserved first and last residue. A D gene is named only where the DNA matches it firmly. The size entry is marked missing in some rows and otherwise reads once, few, many or a size class.

v_gene	d_gene	j_gene	abundance	CDR3nt	CDR3aa
TRBV9	TRBD2	TRBJ2-7	NA	TGTGCCAGCAGCTCCCATGGCGGGAGCTCCTACGAGCAGTACTTC	CASSSHGGSSYEQYF
TRBV20-1	TRBD1	TRBJ1-6	NA	TGCAGTGCTGGACCGGGACAGGGAACTTCACCCCTCCACTTT	CSAGPGQGTSPLHF
TRBV7-3	TRBD1	TRBJ1-5	many	TGTGCCAGCAGCTGGGGACAGGGAGAACAGCCCCAGCATTTT	CASSWGQGEQPQHF
TRBV21-1	NA	TRBJ2-7	NA	TGTGCCAGCAGCCCCCAGCCCAGGGGACGCGAGCAGTACTTC	CASSPQPRGREQYF
TRBV15	TRBD2	TRBJ2-3	NA	TGTGCCACCAGCCCCCGAAGCGGGAAATCAGCAGATACGCAGTATTTT	CATSPRSGKSADTQYF
TRBV20-1	TRBD2	TRBJ2-1	NA	TGCAGTGCCGGACTAGCGCAATACAATGAGCAGTTCTTC	CSAGLAQYNEQFF
TRBV4-3	NA	TRBJ1-5	NA	TGCGCCAGCAGCCAAGAATACGGAAGCAATCAGCCCCAGCATTTT	CASSQEYGSNQPQHF
TRBV20-1	TRBD1	TRBJ1-1	many	TGCAGTGCCGAGCTGGTACAGGGGGGCATGAACACTGAAGCTTTCTTT	CSAELVQGGMNTEAFF
TRBV20-1	TRBD1	TRBJ1-3	NA	TGCAGTGCTAGATCCAGGGGACAGGGGGCTAGGCACTCTGGAAACACCATATATTTT	CSARSRGQGARHSGNTIYF
TRBV15	NA	TRBJ2-7	many	TGTGCCACCAGCACCCAAGCGGAGAACGAGCAGTACTTC	CATSTQAENEQYF
TRBV28	TRBD2	TRBJ2-1	many	TGTGCCAGCAGTTTATGGCGGGAGGGTAGGAATGAGCAGTTCTTC	CASSLWREGRNEQFF
TRBV28	NA	TRBJ2-3	many	TGTGCCAGCAGTTTATTTCGGGGTAGCACAGATACGCAGTATTTT	CASSLFRGSTDTQYF
TRBV20-1	TRBD1	TRBJ2-7	few	TGCAATCCATCCCAGGGGGCGAGTTTCCCCTACGAGCAGTACTTC	CNPSQGASFPYEQYF
TRBV20-1	TRBD2	TRBJ2-3	many	TGCAGTGCTAGAGCCGGGACTAGCGTCACAGATACGCAGTATTTT	CSARAGTSVTDTQYF
TRBV5-4	TRBD2	TRBJ2-3	many	TGTGCCAGCAACCCTGGCGGGAGGGTAAGGGGCACAGATACGCAGTATTTT	CASNPGGRVRGTDTQYF
TRBV27	NA	TRBJ1-6	NA	TGTGCCAGCAGTTTATCGCAGGGAATGACCAATTCACCCCTCCACTTT	CASSLSQGMTNSPLHF
TRBV15	TRBD2	TRBJ2-3	NA	TGTGCCACCAGCAGGGGCTCGAGTAGCGGGACAGATACGCAGTATTTT	CATSRGSSSGTDTQYF
TRBV20-1	NA	TRBJ1-3	many	TGCAGTGCCACTAGCGGGCTGAAGGGAAACACCATATATTTT	CSATSGLKGNTIYF
TRBV11-2	NA	TRBJ2-2	many	TGTGCCAGCAGCGGATATTCGAGGGACCTCACGAACACCGGGGAGCTGTTTTTT	CASSGYSRDLTNTGELFF
TRBV19	NA	TRBJ1-1	few	TGTGCCAGTAGTATGGTCGCCAGGCGGACTGAAGCTTTCTTT	CASSMVARRTEAFF
TRBV6-1	NA	TRBJ2-1	NA	TGTGCCATCAGTCTGGCGGCAGAATACAATGAGCAGTTCTTC	CAISLAAEYNEQFF
TRBV20-1	TRBD1	TRBJ2-3	NA	TGCAGTGCTAGAGATCCGACAGGGAGCACAGATACGCAGTATTTT	CSARDPTGSTDTQYF
TRBV12-3/TRBV12-4	NA	TRBJ2-2	NA	TGTGCCAGCATAGGACCCGCGAACACCGGGGAGCTGTTTTTT	CASIGPANTGELFF
TRBV18	NA	TRBJ2-1	NA	TGTGCCAGCGCCCGGACAGGAGGGGTCAATGAGCAGTTCTTC	CASARTGGVNEQFF
TRBV29-1	NA	TRBJ2-5	NA	TGCGCGGCCGGCCCTTATACTGCAGAGACCCAGTACTTC	CAAGPYTAETQYF
TRBV9	TRBD2	TRBJ2-3	many	TGTGCCAGCAGCGTAAGGAGCGGGGGGGCTAGCACAGATACGCAGTATTTT	CASSVRSGGASTDTQYF
TRBV30	NA	TRBJ2-1	NA	TGTGCCTGGAGTGTATTTGGGAGAGCAGTCCACAATGAGCAGTTCTTC	CAWSVFGRAVHNEQFF
TRBV6-2/TRBV6-3	NA	TRBJ2-3	many	TGTGCCAGCATCCCCGGAAGTAGGTCAGATACGCAGTATTTT	CASIPGSRSDTQYF
TRBV7-3	NA	TRBJ2-1	many	TGTGCCAGCAGCTTAAGGGGAACCTACAATGAGCAGTTCTTC	CASSLRGTYNEQFF
TRBV6-2/TRBV6-3	NA	TRBJ1-1	NA	TGTGCCAGCAGTTACGGGGGCGGTGAAGCTTTCTTT	CASSYGGGEAFF
TRBV18	TRBD2	TRBJ2-1	NA	TGTGCCAGCTCACCGAGACTAGCGCGTCACAATGAGCAGTTCTTC	CASSPRLARHNEQFF
TRBV20-1	TRBD2	TRBJ2-2	NA	TGCAGTGCTAGAATAAGCGGGAGTGACACCGGGGAGCTGTTTTTT	CSARISGSDTGELFF
TRBV6-7	TRBD1	TRBJ2-2	few	TGTGCCAGCAGTTACCCCTCAGGGGGCGGCACCGGGGAGCTGTTTTTT	CASSYPSGGGTGELFF
TRBV15	NA	TRBJ1-5	NA	TGTGCCACCAGCAGAGTGGCAGCAGGGATCATCAATCAGCCCCAGCATTTT	CATSRVAAGIINQPQHF
TRBV10-3	NA	TRBJ2-5	NA	TGTGCCATCAGTGAGTCGACGGCGGGTAGGGAGACCCAGTACTTC	CAISESTAGRETQYF
TRBV24-1	TRBD1	TRBJ2-5	NA	TGTGCCACCAGTGACCATGGGACAGCACAAGAGACCCAGTACTTC	CATSDHGTAQETQYF
TRBV2	TRBD2	TRBJ2-2	many	TGTGCCAGCAGTGGCTGGACTAGCGTCCTTGCCACCGGGGAGCTGTTTTTT	CASSGWTSVLATGELFF
TRBV27	TRBD2	TRBJ2-3	few	TGTGCCAGCAGTTTTTTGACTAGCGGGAGGGCCCAATTTAGCACAGATACGCAGTATTTT	CASSFLTSGRAQFSTDTQYF
TRBV20-1	NA	TRBJ1-1	NA	TGCAGTGCTAGAGATTGGCAGAACACTGAAGCTTTCTTT	CSARDWQNTEAFF
TRBV10-3	NA	TRBJ2-7	NA	TGTGCCATCAGTGACCGGGGCAGGGGAGGGCCCACCTACGAGCAGTACTTC	CAISDRGRGGPTYEQYF
TRBV6-2/TRBV6-3	TRBD2	TRBJ2-1	NA	TGTGCCAGCAGTTACGTTAGGAGCGGGAGGGCCTACAATGAGCAGTTCTTC	CASSYVRSGRAYNEQFF
TRBV12-3/TRBV12-4	TRBD2	TRBJ2-7	NA	TGTGCCAGCAGCCTGGGGACTAGCGTTACCGAGCAGTACTTC	CASSLGTSVTEQYF
TRBV21-1	NA	TRBJ1-6	few	TGTGCCAGCACTCTTCAGGGGCCTCAATATAATTCACCCCTCCACTTT	CASTLQGPQYNSPLHF
TRBV4-3	TRBD1	TRBJ1-4	few	TGCGCCAGCAGCCCAGGGGGGGGTGAGGGTGAAAAACTGTTTTTT	CASSPGGGEGEKLFF
TRBV7-9	NA	TRBJ2-7	few	TGTGCCAGCAGCTTCCGCGAAAACTACGAGCAGTACTTC	CASSFRENYEQYF
TRBV3-1	NA	TRBJ2-5	NA	TGTGCCAGCAGCCAAGCAAGGGACCTTGGGCAGACCCAGTACTTC	CASSQARDLGQTQYF
TRBV7-2	TRBD1	TRBJ2-1	NA	TGTGCCAGCAGCTATCGAGGGGGCAGCTCCTACAATGAGCAGTTCTTC	CASSYRGGSSYNEQFF
TRBV29-1	NA	TRBJ1-5	many	TGCAGCGTTGGGGGCGATAGCAATCAGCCCCAGCATTTT	CSVGGDSNQPQHF
TRBV7-9	NA	TRBJ2-3	few	TGTGCCAGCAGCCCCCGTCCCCCACGAGCAGATACGCAGTATTTT	CASSPRPPRADTQYF
TRBV6-2/TRBV6-3	NA	TRBJ1-6	NA	TGTGCCAGCTGCCCCGTGGACAGAGACGGTTCACCCCTCCACTTT	CASCPVDRDGSPLHF
TRBV29-1	TRBD2	TRBJ2-7	few	TGCAGCGTTGGGGAGGGAACCTACGAGCAGTACTTC	CSVGEGTYEQYF
TRBV20-1	TRBD1	TRBJ1-2	few	TGCAGTGCCACGGACAGGCGGGCAGGCGGCTACACCTTC	CSATDRRAGGYTF
TRBV7-9	NA	TRBJ1-4	few	TGTGCCAGCAGCGAGGGGTTTGTAGCTAATGAAAAACTGTTTTTT	CASSEGFVANEKLFF
TRBV7-2	NA	TRBJ2-2	many	TGTGCCAGCAGCTTAGCCGGGGATAACACCGGGGAGCTGTTTTTT	CASSLAGDNTGELFF